This passage covers 19 T cell receptor beta chains from one sample sequenced in a study of tumor-infiltrating lymphocytes in oesophageal squamous cell carcinoma (dated by TCRdb to 2015 to 2016). Receptor amplification or capture employed PCR. Sequencing was performed on an Illumina HiSeq 2000. TCRdb applied fastp at Q25 and MiXCR to the public reads, then kept only in-frame beta chains. Under each unique CDR3 protein, matching rows form one entry showing the most common genes and DNA. Recorded for this sample are 9,000 to 13,000 distinct CDR3 sequences; roughly 53% of them occurred a single time. The biggest ten clones account for approximately 37% of the sample. The sample was esophageal tumor tissue. These TCRs come from a female donor with esophageal squamous cell carcinoma.

V usage is TRBV7-6 and J usage is TRBJ1-2; D not resolved. Deletions cut 1 base from V and 4 bases from J, with 10 bases between. Germline V gives CDR1 SGHVS, CDR2 FNYEAQ. The CDR3 consists of 14 residues. The CDR3 DNA sequence: TGTGCCAGCAGCTTAGGCGGCAGTAGCTATGGCTACACCTTC. Its translation is CASSLGGSSYGYTF.

This chain connects TRBV11-3 to TRBJ2-7, with 8 bases that match TRBD2. The assigned J gene may be wrong: the sequence end matches TRBJ2-1 better. Germline CDR1 and CDR2: SGHNT and YENEEA. The CDR3 is 16 amino acids. The CDR3 DNA reads TGTGCCAGCAGCTACATTAGCAGCGGGAGAAACGATGAGCAGTTCTTC. Its translation is CASSYISSGRNDEQFF.

This clonotype was seen at least ten times. This chain joins TRBV7-6 and TRBJ2-4; 9 nucleotides line up with TRBD1. The DNA end favors TRBJ2-7, so the J call may be wrong. The CDR3 consists of 13 residues. Germline-derived CDR1 and CDR2 are SGHVS and FNYEAQ. CDR3 sequence: CASSQGQGREQYF. As DNA, the CDR3 is TGTGCCAGCAGCCAAGGACAGGGGCGCGAGCAGTACTTC.

The V gene is TRBV6-1, the J gene TRBJ2-4; 8 bases agree with TRBD1. Trimming removed 4 bases from V and 6 bases from J; junction bases left unmatched: 2. This CDR3 is 13 amino acids long. Germline V lookup: CDR1 MNHNS, CDR2 SASEGT. CDR3 DNA: TGTGCCAGCAGTGGGACAGGGATAAACATTCAGTACTTC. It specifies CASSGTGINIQYF.

The chain has TRBV5-1 and TRBJ2-3, with 8 nucleotides matching TRBD1. The germline V gene encodes CDR1 SGHRS and CDR2 YFSETQ. V was clipped by 5 bases and J by 2 bases; unmatched bases: 7. The CDR3 totals 15 residues. CDR3 nucleotides: TGCGCCAGCAGGCCCGGGACAGGTAACACAGATACGCAGTATTTT. It encodes CASRPGTGNTDTQYF.

V usage is TRBV7-3 and J usage is TRBJ2-2; tentative D call: TRBD1 (5 bases). Trimming took 2 bases from V and 5 from J, leaving 12 bases between them. Germline CDR1 reads SGHTA; CDR2 reads FQGTGA. The CDR3 has 15 amino acids. CDR3 sequence (DNA): TGTGCCAGCAGCTTATACGCCCCAGGGACCGGGGAGCTGTTTTTT. Translation: CASSLYAPGTGELFF.

Regarding this clonotype: One junction end does not reproduce the germline sequence, and a read error may be involved. CDR3 in amino acids: CASSPLGAGGTGELYF. CDR3 DNA sequence: TGTGCCAGTAGCCCCCTTGGAGCGGGAGGTACCGGGGAGCTGTATTTT. V is TRBV19 and J is TRBJ2-5, with 9 bases that match TRBD2. The CDR3 is made up of 16 amino acids. Per the germline V gene, CDR1 is LNHDA and CDR2 is SQIVND (reference sequence).

The rearrangement uses TRBV11-1 and TRBJ2-2; no firm D call. The CDR3 totals 12 residues. Per germline, CDR1 SGHAT and CDR2 FQDESV (reference sequence). Trimming stripped 5 bases from V and 9 bases from J, with 10 bases between. As DNA, the CDR3 is TGTGCCAGCAGCCGCCCCGGCCGGGAGCTGTTTTTT. Protein: CASSRPGRELFF.

A remark on this clonotype: A read error may account for a junction end that differs from germline. The chain is built from TRBV7-6 and TRBJ1-5; D is undetermined. The length of the CDR3 is 13 residues. Germline V gene sequence: CDR1 SGHVS, CDR2 FNYEAQ. The CDR3 is CASSLVHGEPQHF. The CDR3 DNA is TGTGCTAGCAGCTTAGTTCATGGGGAGCCCCAGCATTTT.

This clonotype was seen a handful of times. This chain connects TRBV12-3 or TRBV12-4 to TRBJ2-5; tentatively, D is TRBD1 or TRBD2 (5 bases each). Trimming pared 1 base from V and 1 base from J, leaving 7 bases between. CDR3 length equals 14 residues. CDR3 amino acids: CASSLGGTQETQYF. The CDR3 region has the DNA TGTGCCAGCAGTTTAGGTGGGACCCAAGAGACCCAGTACTTC.

This clonotype was seen only once. CDR3 in DNA: TGTGCCAGCAGCTTCGGCCCGAATGAGCAGTTCTTC. Protein: CASSFGPNEQFF. The chain has TRBV7-9 and TRBJ2-7; no definite D call. Matching the DNA end better, TRBJ2-1 makes the J call doubtful. The CDR3 spans 12 residues. The V gene's germline CDR1 is SEHNR and CDR2 FQNEAQ (reference sequence).

The chain uses TRBV28 and TRBJ1-2; 10 bases align to TRBD1. Germline V gives CDR1 MDHEN, CDR2 SYDVKM. V trimming: 1 base; J trimming: 8 bases; junction bases outside the gene matches: 7. CDR3 size: 15 residues. The CDR3 region is CASSLLVGQGHGYTF. CDR3 in DNA: TGTGCCAGCAGTTTATTGGTGGGACAGGGGCACGGCTACACCTTC.

This clonotype has just one count. The chain links TRBV7-3 to TRBJ2-1, with a weak D call TRBD1 (6 bases). Germline CDR1 is SGHTA and CDR2 is FQGTGA. The CDR3 spans 13 residues. The V end lost 4 bases, the J end lost 4 bases, and 8 bases lay between the germline ends. As DNA, the CDR3 is TGTGCCAGCAGCTCAGGGGCGTACAATGAGCAGTTCTTC. It is translated as CASSSGAYNEQFF.

Many counts were recorded for this clonotype. The chain links TRBV5-1 to TRBJ1-4; D ambiguous. The CDR3 length is 14 residues. Germline assignment: CDR1 SGHRS and CDR2 YFSETQ. V lost 1 base and J 3 bases, leaving 7 bases between the germline ends. CDR3 bases: TGCGCCAGCAGCTTGAGGCGGTCTAATGAAAAACTGTTTTTT. The encoded protein is CASSLRRSNEKLFF.

The chain combines TRBV28 with TRBJ1-4, with 10 bases lining up with TRBD1. Trimming at V came to 8 bases and at J to 8 bases, leaving 14 bases not matched to a gene. Per the germline V gene, CDR1 is MDHEN and CDR2 is SYDVKM. This CDR3 region has 16 residues. CDR3 in DNA: TGTGCCAGCCGAGGAGGGACAGGGGATTTTCAAGAAAAACTGTTTTTT. Translated: CASRGGTGDFQEKLFF. The whole variable domain, remainder taken from reference TRBV28 and TRBJ1-4, is DVKVTQSSRYLVKRTGEKVFLECVQDMDHENMFWYRQDPGLGLRLIYFSYDVKMKEKGDIPEGYSVSREKKERFSLILESASTNQTSMYLCASRGGTGDFQEKLFFGSGTQLSVL.

The gene calls are TRBV20-1 and TRBJ2-5; TRBD2 agrees at 10 bases. This CDR3 region has 16 residues. Trimming cost V 3 bases and J 11 bases; bases outside gene matches: 18. The V gene's germline CDR1 is DFQATT and CDR2 SNEGSKA (reference sequence). Written as DNA, the CDR3 is TGCAGTGCTAGCCTCCTACTAGCGGGATTTTACAATGAGCAGTACTTC. Residues: CSASLLLAGFYNEQYF.

This clonotype was detected ten times or more. This chain uses TRBV5-1 with TRBJ1-4; no definite D call. The V end was cut by 4 bases, the J end by 3 bases, with 7 bases between. CDR3 length: 13 amino acids. CDR1 SGHRS and CDR2 YFSETQ come from the germline V gene. CDR3 nucleotide sequence: TGCGCCAGCAGCCCCGGGCCTAATGAAAAACTGTTTTTT. Translating it yields CASSPGPNEKLFF.

This chain joins TRBV6-1 and TRBJ1-1; D is unclear. Germline V gene lookup returns CDR1 MNHNS and CDR2 SASEGT. V lost 7 bases to trimming and J lost 8 bases, with 20 bases between them. There are 14 residues in the CDR3. The CDR3 DNA reads TGTGCCAGCACCAATCAATGGGGAAGCAAAGAAGCTTTCTTT. It encodes CASTNQWGSKEAFF.

This chain links TRBV28 with TRBJ2-3, with D unclear. CDR1 is MDHEN and CDR2 is SYDVKM in the germline V gene. This CDR3 has 14 residues. V lost 6 bases and J lost 2, with 12 bases in between. CDR3 sequence reads: CASRPPGTTDTQYF. CDR3 nucleotides: TGTGCCAGCAGACCTCCGGGCACCACAGATACGCAGTATTTT.